This T cell receptor (beta chain) was documented in a study of control samples from healthy donors and cancer patients. The CDR3 contains 15 residues. Germline V gene sequence: CDR1 LGHNA, CDR2 YSLEER. The V gene lost 5 bases and the J gene lost 3 bases, with 16 bases spanning the gap. Libraries were prepared by immunoSEQ multiplex PCR; TCRdb keeps only in-frame clonotypes and omits some of them. This table has 150,000 to 200,000 clones, around 90% appearing once. The chain recombines TRBV4-3 with TRBJ1-1; the D gene is possibly TRBD1 (5 bases). Sequences were obtained from blood. The TCR was taken from a woman between 50 and 59 years old in good health. The CDR3 region is CASSAQRVRDTEAFF. CDR3 coding DNA: TGCGCCAGCAGCGCCCAGAGGGTCAGGGACACTGAAGCTTTCTTT.